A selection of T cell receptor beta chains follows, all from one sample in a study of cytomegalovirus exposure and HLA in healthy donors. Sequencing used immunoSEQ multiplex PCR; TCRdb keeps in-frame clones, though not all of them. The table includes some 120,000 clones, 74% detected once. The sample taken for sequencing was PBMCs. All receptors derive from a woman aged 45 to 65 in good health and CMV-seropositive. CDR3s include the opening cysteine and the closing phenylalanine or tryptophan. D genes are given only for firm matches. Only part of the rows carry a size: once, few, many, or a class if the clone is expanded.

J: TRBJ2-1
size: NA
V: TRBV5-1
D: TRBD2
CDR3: CASSFSRLAGGQEQFF
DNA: TGCGCCAGCAGTTTTTCCCGACTAGCGGGGGGACAAGAGCAGTTCTTC

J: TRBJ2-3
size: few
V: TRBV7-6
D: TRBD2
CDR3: CASSDRGGPTDTQYF
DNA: TGTGCCAGCAGCGATCGGGGGGGCCCGACAGATACGCAGTATTTT

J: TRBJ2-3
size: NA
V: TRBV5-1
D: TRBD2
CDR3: CASSQTSEITDTQYF
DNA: TGCGCCAGCAGCCAGACTAGCGAGATCACAGATACGCAGTATTTT

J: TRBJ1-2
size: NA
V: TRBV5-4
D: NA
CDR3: CASSLGRQSASANYGYTF
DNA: TGTGCCAGCAGCTTGGGACGACAGTCCGCGTCGGCTAACTATGGCTACACCTTC

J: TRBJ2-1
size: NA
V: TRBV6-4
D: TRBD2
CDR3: CASSAASGGNEQFF
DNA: TGTGCCAGCAGCGCAGCTAGCGGGGGGAATGAGCAGTTCTTC

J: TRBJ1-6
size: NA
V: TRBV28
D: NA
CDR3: CASSLYGGNSPLHF
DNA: TGTGCCAGCAGTTTATACGGGGGTAATTCACCCCTCCACTTT

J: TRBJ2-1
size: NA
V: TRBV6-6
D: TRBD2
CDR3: CASSERGGDEQFF
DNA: TGTGCCAGCTCCGAGCGGGGGGGCGATGAGCAGTTCTTC

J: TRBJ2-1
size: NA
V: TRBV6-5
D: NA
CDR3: CASLRGGVGNEQFF
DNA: TGTGCCAGCCTCAGAGGGGGAGTAGGCAATGAGCAGTTCTTC

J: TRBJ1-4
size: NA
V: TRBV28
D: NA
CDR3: CASSSIGQLPGKLFF
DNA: TGTGCCAGCAGTTCAATAGGCCAGCTCCCAGGGAAACTGTTTTTT

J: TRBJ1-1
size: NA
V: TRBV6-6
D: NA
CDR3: CASMRAPQTEAFF
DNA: TGTGCCAGCATGCGCGCCCCGCAAACTGAAGCTTTCTTT

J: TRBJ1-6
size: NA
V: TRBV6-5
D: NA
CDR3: CASSRRQAPNSPLHF
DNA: TGTGCCAGCAGCCGAAGACAGGCTCCTAATTCACCCCTCCACTTT

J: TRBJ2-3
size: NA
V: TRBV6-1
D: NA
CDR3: CASSEIMTRGDTQYF
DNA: TGTGCCAGCAGTGAAATTATGACCCGCGGGGATACGCAGTATTTT

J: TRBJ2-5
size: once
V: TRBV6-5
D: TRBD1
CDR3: CASSYSRGRPETQYF
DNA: TGTGCCAGCAGTTACTCGAGGGGGCGGCCAGAGACCCAGTACTTC

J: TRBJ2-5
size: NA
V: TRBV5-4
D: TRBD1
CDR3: CASSLPGQQKLTQYF
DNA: TGTGCCAGCAGCTTGCCGGGACAGCAAAAGTTGACCCAGTACTTC

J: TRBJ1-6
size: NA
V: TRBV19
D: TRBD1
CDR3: CASTKPRQGHNSPLHF
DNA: TGTGCCAGTACCAAACCGAGACAGGGGCATAATTCACCCCTCCACTTT

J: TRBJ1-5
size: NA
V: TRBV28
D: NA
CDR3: CASRTAHSNQPQHF
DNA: TGTGCCAGCCGGACAGCCCATAGCAATCAGCCCCAGCATTTT

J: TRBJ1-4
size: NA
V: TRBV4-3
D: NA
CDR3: CASSPQDRKNEKLFF
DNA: TGCGCCAGCAGCCCGCAGGACAGAAAAAATGAAAAACTGTTTTTT

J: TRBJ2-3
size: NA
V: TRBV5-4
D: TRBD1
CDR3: CASSLQGVVDTQYF
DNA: TGTGCCAGCAGCTTACAGGGGGTGGTAGATACGCAGTATTTT

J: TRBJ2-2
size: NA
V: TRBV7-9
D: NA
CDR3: CSSSLVLGNTGELFF
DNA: TGTTCCAGCAGCTTAGTTCTAGGGAACACCGGGGAGCTGTTTTTT

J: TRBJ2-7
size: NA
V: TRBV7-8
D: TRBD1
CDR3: CASSFLSRGRLAEQYF
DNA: TGTGCCAGCAGCTTCCTTTCCAGGGGGAGATTAGCCGAGCAGTACTTC

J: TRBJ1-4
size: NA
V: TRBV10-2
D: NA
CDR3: CASGATATNEKLFF
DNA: TGCGCCAGCGGGGCGACCGCAACTAATGAAAAACTGTTTTTT

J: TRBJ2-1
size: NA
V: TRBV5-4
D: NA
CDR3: CASSLAGASGFYNEQFF
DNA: TGTGCCAGCAGCTTGGCGGGGGCTAGCGGCTTCTACAATGAGCAGTTCTTC

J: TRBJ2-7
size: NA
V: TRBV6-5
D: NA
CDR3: CASRLISGTYEQYF
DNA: TGTGCCAGCAGACTTATAAGCGGTACCTACGAGCAGTACTTC

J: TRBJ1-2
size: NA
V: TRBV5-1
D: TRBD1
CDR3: CASSIQGGNGYTF
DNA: TGCGCCAGCAGCATTCAGGGGGGAAATGGCTACACCTTC

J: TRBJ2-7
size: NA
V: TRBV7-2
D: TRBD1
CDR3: CASSLIGTAYEQYF
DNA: TGTGCCAGCAGCCTCATAGGGACAGCATACGAGCAGTACTTC

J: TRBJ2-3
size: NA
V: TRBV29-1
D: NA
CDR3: CSVDGLLGTDTQYF
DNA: TGCAGCGTTGATGGTCTATTGGGCACAGATACGCAGTATTTT

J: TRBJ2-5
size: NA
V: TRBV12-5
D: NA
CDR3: CATVSPSGSQETQYF
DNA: TGTGCTACCGTTTCCCCCAGCGGATCCCAAGAGACCCAGTACTTC

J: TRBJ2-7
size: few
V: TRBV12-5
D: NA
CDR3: CASGSGSQQYF
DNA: TGTGCTAGTGGTTCAGGGTCCCAGCAGTACTTC

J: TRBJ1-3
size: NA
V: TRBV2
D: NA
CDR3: CASSPGNTIYF
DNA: TGTGCCAGCAGCCCAGGAAACACCATATATTTT

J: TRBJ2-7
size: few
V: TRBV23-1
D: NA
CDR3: CATPSTGSEQYF
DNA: TGCGCCACCCCATCAACAGGGTCCGAGCAGTACTTC

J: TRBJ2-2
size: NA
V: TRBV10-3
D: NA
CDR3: CAISESSRPGTGELFF
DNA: TGTGCCATCAGTGAGTCTTCCAGGCCTGGCACCGGGGAGCTGTTTTTT

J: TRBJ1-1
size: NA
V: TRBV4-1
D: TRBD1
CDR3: CASSQEPGQGTNTEAFF
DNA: TGCGCCAGCAGCCAAGAGCCGGGACAGGGAACGAACACTGAAGCTTTCTTT

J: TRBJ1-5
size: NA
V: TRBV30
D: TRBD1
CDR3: CAWSGGGGQPQHF
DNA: TGTGCCTGGAGTGGAGGGGGCGGACAGCCCCAGCATTTT

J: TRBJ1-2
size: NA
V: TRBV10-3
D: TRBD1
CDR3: CAISEGTVINYGYTF
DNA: TGTGCCATCAGTGAAGGGACAGTCATTAACTATGGCTACACCTTC

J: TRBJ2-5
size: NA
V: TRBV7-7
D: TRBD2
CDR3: CASSLAEGEIETQYF
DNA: TGTGCCAGCAGCCTAGCGGAGGGAGAGATAGAGACCCAGTACTTC

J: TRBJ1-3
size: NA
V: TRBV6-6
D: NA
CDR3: CASSYDRQVGNTIYF
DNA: TGTGCCAGCAGTTACGATCGGCAGGTTGGAAACACCATATATTTT

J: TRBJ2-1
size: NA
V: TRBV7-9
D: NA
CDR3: CASTPDSYNEQFF
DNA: TGTGCCAGCACTCCGGACAGTTACAATGAGCAGTTCTTC

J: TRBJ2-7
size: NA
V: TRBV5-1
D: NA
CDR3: CASSPDNSYEQYF
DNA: TGCGCCAGCAGCCCAGACAACTCCTACGAGCAGTACTTC

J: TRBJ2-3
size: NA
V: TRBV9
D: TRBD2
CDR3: CASSAGLAGGPTDTQYF
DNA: TGTGCCAGCAGCGCCGGACTAGCGGGGGGCCCCACAGATACGCAGTATTTT

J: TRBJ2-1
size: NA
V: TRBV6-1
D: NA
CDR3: CASSEGRGRVDNEQFF
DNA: TGTGCCAGCAGTGAAGGGAGGGGGCGAGTGGACAATGAGCAGTTCTTC

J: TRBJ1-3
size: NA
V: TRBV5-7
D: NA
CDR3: CASTLLWGLRNTIYF
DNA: TGTGCCAGCACCCTCCTTTGGGGGCTTCGAAACACCATATATTTT

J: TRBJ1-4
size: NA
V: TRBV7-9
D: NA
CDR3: CASSLALVQDEKLFF
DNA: TGTGCCAGCAGCTTAGCCCTGGTCCAGGATGAAAAACTGTTTTTT

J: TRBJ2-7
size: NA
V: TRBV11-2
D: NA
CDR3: CASSLRQALEQYF
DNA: TGTGCCAGCAGCTTAAGACAGGCTCTCGAGCAGTACTTC

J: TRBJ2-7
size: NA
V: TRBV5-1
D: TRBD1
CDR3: CASSGTGGAYEQYF
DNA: TGCGCCAGCAGCGGGACAGGGGGTGCCTACGAGCAGTACTTC

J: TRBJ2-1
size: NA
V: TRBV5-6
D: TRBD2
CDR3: CASSLRAGGLYNEQFF
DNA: TGTGCCAGCAGCTTGCGGGCGGGGGGACTTTACAATGAGCAGTTCTTC

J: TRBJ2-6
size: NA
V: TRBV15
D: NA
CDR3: CATSRDTGSGANVLTF
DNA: TGTGCCACCAGCAGAGATACAGGCTCTGGGGCCAACGTCCTGACTTTC

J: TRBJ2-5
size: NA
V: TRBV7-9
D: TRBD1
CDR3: CASSSTGTGVQETQYF
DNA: TGTGCTAGCAGCTCCACTGGGACAGGAGTCCAAGAGACCCAGTACTTC

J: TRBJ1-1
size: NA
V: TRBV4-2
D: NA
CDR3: CASSRFWVGSTEAFF
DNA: TGTGCCAGCAGCCGCTTCTGGGTCGGGAGCACTGAAGCTTTCTTT